This T cell receptor beta chain is from a study of shared clonotypes between healthy human individuals. Measured with immunoSEQ multiplex PCR; TCRdb has only the in-frame clones, and not every one. The repertoire holds about 480,000 clones, with 79% as singletons. The trim removed 7 bases at V and 2 bases at J, leaving 9 bases unmatched. Germline V lookup: CDR1 SNHLY, CDR2 FYNNEI. The CDR3 has 16 amino acids. This TCR was recovered from a woman in her 40s in good health. Some clones in this sample may be carry-over from other donors' samples. The specimen was PBMCs. This chain uses TRBV2 with TRBJ2-7; 12 bases align to TRBD1. This chain's CDR3 is CASKKGQGAQAYEQYF. DNA for the CDR3: TGTGCCAGCAAGAAGGGACAGGGGGCGCAGGCCTACGAGCAGTACTTC.